Listed below are T cell receptor beta chains from one sample, sequenced in a study of Graves' ophthalmopathy and Graves' hyperthyroidism. TCRdb redid the calling of the multiplex PCR reads with MiXCR, one entry per CDR3 protein. The sample shows 650,000 to 800,000 distinct CDR3 sequences, approximately 39% of them seen only once. The specimen was peripheral blood. These TCRs come from an adult man with Graves' ophthalmopathy. CDR3s include the opening cysteine and the closing phenylalanine or tryptophan. Fields, in order: D gene, J gene, V gene, clone size, CDR3 DNA, CDR3 protein. D genes are given only for firm matches. The size field is filled for only some rows; it gives once, few, many or a size class.

-	TRBJ2-3	TRBV5-1	-	TGCGCCAGCAGCTTGGCCGACAGTTACACAGATACGCAGTATTTT	CASSLADSYTDTQYF
-	TRBJ2-7	TRBV7-8	many	TGTGCCAGCAGCTACCCCCGAGGACCCCGTCAGTACTTC	CASSYPRGPRQYF
TRBD2	TRBJ2-1	TRBV9	-	TGTGCCAGCAGCGTAGGTGGGAGGGGCTCCTACAATGAGCAGTTCTTC	CASSVGGRGSYNEQFF
TRBD1	TRBJ2-7	TRBV2	many	TGTGCCAGCAGTGAAGGGACAGGTTTCTCCTACGAGCAGTACTTC	CASSEGTGFSYEQYF
TRBD1	TRBJ1-3	TRBV11-2	-	TGTGCCAGCAGCCAATCGATGACAGGGACTGAAAACACCATATATTTT	CASSQSMTGTENTIYF
-	TRBJ1-1	TRBV5-1	many	TGTGCCAGCAGCGCAACAAGGAACACTGAAGCTTTCTTT	CASSATRNTEAFF
TRBD1	TRBJ2-7	TRBV2	-	TGTGCCAGCAGGGCAAGTGGGACAGGAGACGAGCAGTACTTC	CASRASGTGDEQYF
TRBD1	TRBJ1-3	TRBV9	few	TGTGCCAGCAGCTCAACCGGGACAGGGGGGACTGGAAACACCATATATTTT	CASSSTGTGGTGNTIYF
TRBD2	TRBJ2-5	TRBV6-5	many	TGTGCCAGCAGTCCGACTAGCGGCCAGCAAGAGACCCAGTACTTC	CASSPTSGQQETQYF
-	TRBJ1-2	TRBV28	-	TGTGCCAGCAGTTTAACAGGGACTCTTCATGGCTACACCTTC	CASSLTGTLHGYTF
TRBD2	TRBJ2-5	TRBV7-9	-	TGTGCCAGCAGCCCCTGGACTAGCGGGGCGTACCAAGAGACCCAGTACTTC	CASSPWTSGAYQETQYF
TRBD1	TRBJ1-2	TRBV24-1	-	TGTGCCACCAGCCAGAACGACAGGGCCTATGGCTACACCTTC	CATSQNDRAYGYTF
-	TRBJ2-7	TRBV20-1	many	TGCAGTGCCCCGGGACTCTCCGGGGGTGAGCAGTACTTC	CSAPGLSGGEQYF
-	TRBJ2-7	TRBV20-1	-	TGCAGTGCTAGTGACGGGAAGGGTACCTACGAGCAGTACTTC	CSASDGKGTYEQYF
-	TRBJ1-3	TRBV12-3/TRBV12-4	many	TGTGCCAGCAGACGAAACAGCTATGGAAACACCATATATTTT	CASRRNSYGNTIYF
-	TRBJ2-2	TRBV11-3	-	TGTGCCAGCAGCTTAGGTGGAGGGCTGTTTGCCGGGGAGCTGTTTTTT	CASSLGGGLFAGELFF
-	TRBJ2-7	TRBV7-6	once	TGTGCCAGCAGCCTCGACAGCGGGGAGCAGTACTTC	CASSLDSGEQYF
-	TRBJ1-1	TRBV5-1	many	TGCGCCAGCAAGTTGGCGGGAGACCCACTTGAAGCTTTCTTT	CASKLAGDPLEAFF
-	TRBJ1-5	TRBV4-2	many	TGTGCCAGCAGCCAAGATCTGCGGGGCAGCAATCAGCCCCAGCATTTT	CASSQDLRGSNQPQHF
-	TRBJ2-5	TRBV7-8	few	TGTGCCAGCAGTGGCCCGGGGGGCGGAGAGACCCAGTACTTC	CASSGPGGGETQYF
TRBD1	TRBJ2-5	TRBV20-1	once	TGCAGTGCGGCGGGACAGGCCCTCGATCAGCCCCAGTACTTC	CSAAGQALDQPQYF
-	TRBJ1-5	TRBV5-5	-	TGTGCCAGCAGCTTGGATGGACGGGGGAGTCAGCCCCAGCATTTT	CASSLDGRGSQPQHF
TRBD1	TRBJ1-5	TRBV15	-	TGTGCCACCAGCAGAGACTCCCCAAGGACAGGCGGGCTCAGGGCCCAGCATTTT	CATSRDSPRTGGLRAQHF
-	TRBJ1-1	TRBV2	many	TGTGCCAGCGGAGGTAATCCGAACACTGAAGCTTTCTTT	CASGGNPNTEAFF
-	TRBJ2-7	TRBV11-1	-	TGTGCCAGCAGCGGGAGCTCTCACTCCTACGAGCAGTACTTC	CASSGSSHSYEQYF
TRBD2	TRBJ2-6	TRBV14	-	TGTGCCAGCAGCGGAGGACTAGCGGGGGCCAACGTCCTGACTTTC	CASSGGLAGANVLTF
-	TRBJ1-1	TRBV19	many	TGTGCCAGTAGTATAGCGGCCGGGGCTGAAGCTTTCTTT	CASSIAAGAEAFF
TRBD1	TRBJ1-3	TRBV11-3	few	TGCGCCAGCAGCCAAGGAGGAAAAGGGGGCCCTGGAAACACCATATATTTT	CASSQGGKGGPGNTIYF
-	TRBJ1-3	TRBV5-1	-	TGCGCCAGCAGCTTTTTCGGGCAGGGCCCTGGAAACACCATATATTTT	CASSFFGQGPGNTIYF
TRBD1	TRBJ1-1	TRBV4-1	few	TGCGCCAGCAGCCAAGTAGGACAGGGATGGACTGAAGCTTTCTTT	CASSQVGQGWTEAFF
TRBD2	TRBJ2-3	TRBV19	-	TGTGCCAGTAGTTCCCTACTAGCGGGGCCCAAGGATACGCAGTATTTT	CASSSLLAGPKDTQYF
TRBD1	TRBJ1-3	TRBV9	-	TGTGCCAGCAGCGCCCAACCGGGACAGTCTGGAAACACCATATATTTT	CASSAQPGQSGNTIYF
-	TRBJ2-7	TRBV2	-	TGTGCCTGGAGGGTTTCCTACGAGCAGTACTTC	CAWRVSYEQYF
-	TRBJ1-1	TRBV11-3	-	TGTGCCAGCAGCGTCCCGGGCGGTCTATCGAACACTGAAGCTTTCTTT	CASSVPGGLSNTEAFF
-	TRBJ2-7	TRBV5-6	many	TGTGCCAGCAGCTTGGGGGGATTGCCCTACGAGCAGTACTTC	CASSLGGLPYEQYF
TRBD1	TRBJ2-7	TRBV7-2	-	TGTGCCAGCAGCTACCTTGGACAGGGGCCACCCTACGAGCAGTACTTC	CASSYLGQGPPYEQYF
-	TRBJ2-5	TRBV5-1	many	TGCGCCAGCAGCTTACTAGACCAAGAGACCCAGTACTTC	CASSLLDQETQYF
-	TRBJ2-7	TRBV19	many	TGTGCCAGTAGCGAGGGCTCCTACGAGCAGTACTTC	CASSEGSYEQYF
-	TRBJ2-5	TRBV6-1	few	TGTGCCAGCAGCAGTTTAAGTTACCAAGAGACCCAGTACTTC	CASSSLSYQETQYF
-	TRBJ1-5	TRBV9	many	TGTGCCAGCAGCGTAGGTACCAATCAGCCCCAGCATTTT	CASSVGTNQPQHF
-	TRBJ2-7	TRBV25-1	-	TGTGCCAGCAGCCAATTTCTACGGGGTTTAGACGAGCGGTACTTC	CASSQFLRGLDERYF
-	TRBJ1-5	TRBV6-1	few	TGTGCCAGCAGTGGTCAGGTTTCTGGACAGCCCCAGCATTTT	CASSGQVSGQPQHF